This T cell receptor (beta chain) was recovered during a study of shared clonotypes between healthy human individuals. Study-level background: Participating donors consisted of two women and three men aged 18 to 49. Study-wide findings and caveats: Generation probability values for non-shared clonotypes were lower than those for clonotypes shared by all four donors.

It was CD45RO-negative cells, positively selected for CCR7, that made up naive CD8 cells, with terminally differentiated effector memory CD45RA+ cells excluded. All participating donors were Caucasian adults from Nashville, Tennessee. Germline V lookup: CDR1 SGHTA, CDR2 FQGNSA. V was pared by 1 base and J by 2 bases, with 9 bases between. CDR3 length equals 15 residues. This table comes from immunoSEQ multiplex PCR, and its TCRdb copy is limited to in-frame clones, with some not included. The sample yields around 2.1 million clones, approximately 94% seen once. Concerning this clone: Antigen unknown.

The sequenced material came from naive CD8+ T cells from PBMCs. This TCR was recovered from a man between 18 and 35 years old in good health. Some clones in this sample may be carry-over from other donors' samples. V gene TRBV7-2 combines with J gene TRBJ1-3; TRBD1 is a possible D gene (5 bases). CDR3 loop: CASSLDWGTGNTIYF. DNA of the CDR3: TGTGCCAGCAGCTTAGACTGGGGGACTGGAAACACCATATATTTT.